This T cell receptor beta chain was sequenced for a study of T cell responses to AZD1222 COVID-19 vaccine. Findings and limits, study-wide: Elevations in Spike-specific TCR breadth and depth followed administration of two AZD1222 doses.

Libraries were prepared by immunoSEQ multiplex PCR; TCRdb keeps only in-frame clonotypes and omits some of them. The repertoire holds 150,000 to 200,000 clones, with 91% as singletons. Timing groups of about 4 and about 12 weeks for second doses were pooled. V shed 5 bases and J shed 6 bases, with 17 bases lying between them. The CDR3 runs to 16 residues. The germline V gene encodes CDR1 MDHEN and CDR2 SYDVKM. Of note for this clone: As yet, its antigen is unknown.

Sequencing was performed on peripheral blood, taken 28 days after the second AZD1222 dose. The chain links TRBV28 to TRBJ1-6; D not certain. This sequence originates from an adult who received the AZD1222 COVID-19 vaccine. CDR3 protein: CASSIGSQLGNSPLHF. The CDR3 DNA reads TGTGCCAGCAGTATAGGATCCCAGCTCGGTAATTCACCCCTCCACTTT.